Detailed here is one TCR beta chain. Its ends do not fully match the called genes, so a read error is possible. The sample is drawn from a study of radiotherapy plus CTLA-4 blockade in lung cancer. Germline V lookup: CDR1 SGHTA, CDR2 FQGNSA. The CDR3 consists of 13 residues. Assay used: immunoSEQ multiplex PCR; TCRdb lists only in-frame clones, some missing. The sample lists 110,000 or so clones, approximately 80% occurring once. This chain links TRBV7-2 with TRBJ2-5, with 12 bases lining up with TRBD2. The source is a human donor with non-small cell lung cancer who had a partial response to radiotherapy plus ipilimumab. The sample consisted of peripheral blood, taken from a patient treated with radiotherapy plus ipilimumab. This CDR3 is CASSSASSGGVHF. CDR3 DNA: TGTGCCAGCAGCTCGGCCTCTAGCGGGGGGGTCCACTTC.